The entry below gives a single TCR beta chain sequence along with its context. This sample was taken from a study of blood T cell repertoires in COVID-19. About the research overall: The cDNA or gDNA used as material had been derived from T cells, B-cell-depleted T cells, or PBMCs.

How the authors handled the data: By means of reference gene primer amplification, nucleated cell counts were estimated. The table came from immunoSEQ multiplex PCR; TCRdb's copy has only in-frame clones and leaves some out. V and J calls and clone size come straight from that table; D and trimming were deduced from the DNA. The table records just over 65,000 clones, roughly 90% of them present only once. The origin of this receptor is a man younger than 45 with acute or convalescent COVID-19. Sequencing used peripheral blood.

CDR3 DNA: TGCGCCAGCAGCCAAGGGACAGGGGGTTATACGCAGTATTTT. Translating gives CASSQGTGGYTQYF. The chain employs TRBV4-3 and TRBJ2-3; TRBD1 aligns across 10 bases. Losses at the gene ends were 1 base for V and 7 bases for J; bases not matched to a gene: 2. Germline CDR1 LGHNA, CDR2 YSLEER. The CDR3 is made up of 14 amino acids.